The 21 T cell receptor beta chains below all came from one sample that was sequenced in a study of blood T cells in healthy people across ages. The second PCR ran roughly 6 to 12 cycles with a sample-barcoded 5' primer and J-beta primers. TCRdb reprocessed the 5' RACE reads with MiXCR, giving one entry per CDR3 protein. The sample lists roughly 1.5 million distinct CDR3 sequences, roughly two fifths occurring once. Material for sequencing was blood. These receptors originate from a woman younger than 35 in good health.

This clonotype was observed a single time. The V gene is TRBV20-1, the J gene TRBJ1-6, with D unclear. The CDR3 has 14 amino acids. The V gene lost 6 bases and the J gene lost 6 bases, with 15 bases spanning the gap. Germline CDR1 DFQATT, CDR2 SNEGSKA (reference sequence). This CDR3 reads CSALMGSGNSPLHF. Written as DNA, the CDR3 is TGCAGTGCCCTCATGGGCTCTGGTAATTCACCCCTCCACTTT.

This clonotype turned up a few times. The chain recombines TRBV4-3 with TRBJ2-1; a possible D gene is TRBD2 (5 bases). Germline CDR1 is LGHNA and CDR2 is YSLEER. The V and J ends lost 4 bases and 6 bases respectively, with 19 bases between them. The CDR3 is 16 amino acids. CDR3 DNA sequence: TGCGCCAGCAGCCGACCTCTGGCTAGCAGCGGCAATGAGCAGTTCTTC. It translates to CASSRPLASSGNEQFF.

In this sample, this clonotype turned up once. The chain employs TRBV7-9 and TRBJ2-5; 9 nucleotides align to TRBD1. V gave up 3 bases and J gave up 2 bases; unmatched junction bases: 7. The CDR3 has 16 amino acids. From germline, CDR1 is SEHNR and CDR2 FQNEAQ (reference sequence). DNA for the CDR3: TGTGCCAGCAGCTTTGGAGGGACAGGGAGGCAAGAGACCCAGTACTTC. Protein sequence: CASSFGGTGRQETQYF.

This rearrangement joins TRBV7-2 to TRBJ2-4; 15 bases line up with TRBD2. The CDR3 has 16 residues. Germline-derived CDR1 and CDR2 are SGHTA and FQGNSA. Trimming took 8 bases from V and 2 from J; bases not matched to a gene: 4. The DNA of the CDR3 is TGTGCCAGCGGACTAGCGGGGGGGTTGACCAAAAACATTCAGTACTTC. Translation: CASGLAGGLTKNIQYF.

The chain uses TRBV20-1 and TRBJ2-7; D possibly corresponds to TRBD2 (6 bases). CDR3 length: 14 amino acids. V lost 0 bases and J lost 3, with 12 bases in between. Germline CDR1 DFQATT, CDR2 SNEGSKA (reference sequence). The CDR3 protein is CSARDACGVYEQYF. CDR3 coding DNA: TGCAGTGCTAGAGATGCTTGCGGGGTCTACGAGCAGTACTTC.

The chain carries TRBV6-6 and TRBJ2-5; TRBD2 agrees at 9 bases. CDR3 size: 13 residues. From germline, CDR1 is MNHNY and CDR2 SVGAGI (reference sequence). V gave up 8 bases and J gave up 5 bases; unmatched junction bases: 6. For the CDR3, the DNA is TGTGCCAGCTCTGCGGGAGGGGAGGAGACCCAGTACTTC. Its translation: CASSAGGEETQYF.

V usage is TRBV5-1 and J usage is TRBJ2-4; D uncertain. The CDR3 is 13 amino acids. Trimming shortened V by 0 bases and J by 9 bases, and 10 bases separated the two germline ends. Germline-derived CDR1 and CDR2 are SGHRS and YFSETQ. CDR3 protein: CASSLEGRSIQYF. DNA of the CDR3: TGCGCCAGCAGCTTGGAGGGCAGAAGCATTCAGTACTTC.

This clonotype was counted only a few times. The V gene is TRBV6-2 or TRBV6-3, the J gene TRBJ1-5, with 10 bases lining up with TRBD1. From germline, CDR1 is MNHEY and CDR2 SVGEGT. This CDR3 is built from 15 residues. With V trimmed by 2 bases and J by 4 bases, 2 bases remained unmatched. The CDR3 DNA reads as TGTGCCAGCAGTTACCCGGGACAGGGGAATCAGCCCCAGCATTTT. Translated: CASSYPGQGNQPQHF.

This clonotype appeared a single time. The chain uses TRBV3-1 and TRBJ2-2, with unresolved D. V was pared by 2 bases and J by 5 bases, with 15 bases between. Looked up from germline, CDR1 is LGHDT and CDR2 is YNNKEL (reference sequence). CDR3 length equals 16 residues. CDR3 coding DNA: TGTGCCAGCAGCCAACTCTGGTCCATAGAGACCGGGGAGCTGTTTTTT. Translated: CASSQLWSIETGELFF. Based on the CDR3 plus reference TRBV3-1 and TRBJ2-2, the full variable domain is DTAVSQTPKYLVTQMGNDKSIKCEQNLGHDTMYWYKQDSKKFLKIMFSYNNKELIINETVPNRFSPKSPDKAHLNLHINSLELGDSAVYFCASSQLWSIETGELFFGEGSRLTVL.

This chain joins TRBV10-3 and TRBJ2-5; TRBD1 aligns across 9 bases. The V and J ends lost 1 base and 11 bases, in that order; junction bases with no gene match: 11. CDR1 and CDR2 from the germline V gene are ENHRY and SYGVKD. This CDR3 has 15 amino acids. The CDR3 reads CAISEWRTGDIKQYF. The CDR3 DNA reads TGTGCCATCAGTGAGTGGCGGACAGGGGATATTAAGCAGTACTTC.

The V call is TRBV12-3 or TRBV12-4, the J call TRBJ1-1, with D uncertain. CDR3 length: 15 amino acids. Trimming pared 4 bases from V and 3 bases from J, leaving 15 bases between. The CDR3, as DNA: TGTGCCAGCAGTTCCCCAAGAGGGTTGTACACTGAAGCTTTCTTT. Translating gives CASSSPRGLYTEAFF.

The J gene is TRBJ1-6, the V gene TRBV30; D remains unclear. V was clipped by 1 base and J by 8 bases, with 12 bases between them. CDR3 length: 14 residues. The germline gives CDR1 GTSNPN, CDR2 SVGIG (reference sequence). Here the CDR3 DNA reads TGTGCCTGGAGTGACGTCGAAGGGTATTCACCCCTCCACTTT. Translating gives CAWSDVEGYSPLHF. Full variable domain (outside the CDR3, taken from reference TRBV30 and TRBJ1-6): SQTIHQWPATLVQPVGSPLSLECTVEGTSNPNLYWYRQAAGRGLQLLFYSVGIGQISSEVPQNLSASRPQDRQFILSSKKLLLSDSGFYLCAWSDVEGYSPLHFGNGTRLTVT.

This clonotype has only a few counts. The chain joins TRBV5-5 to TRBJ2-7; a weak D match, TRBD2 (6 bases). CDR1 SGHKS and CDR2 YYEKEE come from the germline V gene (reference sequence). The CDR3 is 15 amino acids. V gave up 1 base and J gave up 3 bases, with 14 bases separating them. The CDR3 spells CASSLWGGVGYEQYF. In DNA, the CDR3 is TGTGCCAGCAGCTTGTGGGGCGGGGTAGGCTACGAGCAGTACTTC.

This clonotype was recorded a few times. CDR3 DNA: TGTGCCAGCAGCGGTCCGCGCCCCCAAGCAGGTCAGCCCCAGCATTTT. Encoded protein: CASSGPRPQAGQPQHF. V gene TRBV21-1 combines with J gene TRBJ1-5; TRBD1 is taken as the D call from the table, unchecked against the DNA. TRBV21-1 is a documented pseudogene. The CDR3 loop spans 16 amino acids.

The CDR3 reads CASSLSYRGSYEQYF. CDR3 in DNA: TGTGCCAGCAGTTTATCCTACAGGGGGTCCTACGAGCAGTACTTC. The V call is TRBV27, the J call TRBJ2-7; 8 bases map to TRBD1. Germline V gene lookup returns CDR1 MNHEY and CDR2 SMNVEV (reference sequence). This CDR3 is 15 amino acids long. With V trimmed by 0 bases and J by 1 base, 2 bases remained unmatched.

The rearrangement uses TRBV29-1 and TRBJ2-2; D is possibly TRBD2 (6 bases). Per germline, CDR1 SQVTM and CDR2 ANQGSEA. This CDR3 is 13 amino acids long. V was cut by 1 base and J by 5 bases, with 8 bases left in between. CDR3 nucleotides: TGCAGCGTTGAAGCGACTAGAACCGGGGAGCTGTTTTTT. This codes for CSVEATRTGELFF.

This clonotype showed up just a few times. The CDR3 DNA follows: TGTGCCAGCAGCTCAAAACTAGCGCGAGGGGCCAATGAGCAGTACTTC. It specifies CASSSKLARGANEQYF. The chain employs TRBV7-2 and TRBJ2-7; 7 bases match TRBD2. Trimming removed 4 bases from V and 7 bases from J; junction bases left unmatched: 16. This CDR3 contains 16 residues. Per the germline V gene, CDR1 is SGHTA and CDR2 is FQGNSA.

The V and J genes are TRBV4-2 and TRBJ2-7; TRBD2 matches at 14 bases. Trimming cost V 1 base and J 10 bases; bases outside gene matches: 3. The CDR3 consists of 14 residues. Germline assignment: CDR1 LGHNA and CDR2 YNFKEQ. CDR3 DNA sequence: TGTGCCAGCAGCCAAGGACTAGCGGGAGGGCTTCAGTACTTC. It codes for CASSQGLAGGLQYF.

This clonotype was recorded only once. One base away lies a much larger clone, so this may be a sequencing read error. This chain uses TRBV6-2 or TRBV6-3 with TRBJ2-3, with 8 bases lining up with TRBD2. This CDR3 region has 16 residues. CDR1 and CDR2 (germline): MNHEY, SVGEGT. CDR3 DNA sequence: TGTGCCGGCAGTAGGCTAGCGGGTGGAGGCACAGATACGCAGTATTTT. Its translation: CAGSRLAGGGTDTQYF.

This clonotype has a handful of counts. The CDR3 region is CSATDRGKLFF. The CDR3 DNA sequence: TGCAGTGCTACCGATCGGGGGAAACTGTTTTTT. The chain combines TRBV20-1 with TRBJ1-4; D may be TRBD1 (5 bases). The CDR3 is 11 residues long. CDR1 and CDR2 from the germline V gene are DFQATT and SNEGSKA (reference sequence). Trimming took off 4 bases at V and 11 bases at J, with 11 bases between the two ends.

This clonotype was counted a single time. The chain employs TRBV28 and TRBJ1-2; D gene unclear. Germline V gives CDR1 MDHEN, CDR2 SYDVKM. The CDR3 extends over 12 amino acids. Trimming removed 10 bases at V and 1 base at J, with 10 bases between. The CDR3 loop is CATSTVNYGYTF. The CDR3, as DNA: TGTGCCACGTCGACGGTTAACTATGGCTACACCTTC.